One and the same sample provided the 25 T cell receptor beta chains below, sequenced in a study of OX40 agonist ivuxolimab in advanced cancers. TCRdb's table, derived via immunoSEQ multiplex PCR, lists solely in-frame clones and lacks some. The sample shows approximately 48,000 clones, about 80% of them seen only once. This specimen consisted of CD4+ or CD8+ T cells sorted from blood, obtained in a trial of the OX40 agonist ivuxolimab. These receptors were taken from an adult with an advanced solid tumor such as melanoma, head and neck, liver or kidney cancer.

The V gene is TRBV2, the J gene TRBJ1-4; no firm D call. Germline CDR1 is SNHLY and CDR2 is FYNNEI. V was trimmed by 8 bases and J by 4 bases, leaving 14 bases between them. The CDR3 spans 14 residues. The CDR3 spells CASFSGRINEKLFF. For the CDR3, the DNA is TGTGCCAGCTTCTCCGGACGGATTAATGAAAAACTGTTTTTT.

The chain carries TRBV15 and TRBJ2-1; no reliable D call. Between the trimmed V and J ends, which lost 4 bases and 7 bases, there was a span of 11 bases. CDR3 length equals 13 residues. CDR1 LNHNV and CDR2 YYDKDF come from the germline V gene (reference sequence). Here the CDR3 DNA reads TGTGCCACCAGCATAGGACCCCAGAATGAGCAGTTCTTC. This gives the protein CATSIGPQNEQFF. Variable domain in full (rest from reference TRBV15 and TRBJ2-1): DAMVIQNPRYQVTQFGKPVTLSCSQTLNHNVMYWYQQKSSQAPKLLFHYYDKDFNNEADTPDNFQSRRPNTSFCFLDIRSPGLGDTAMYLCATSIGPQNEQFFGPGTRLTVL.

The chain is built from TRBV5-8 and TRBJ2-7, with TRBD2 matching over 12 bases. CDR3 length: 14 residues. V lost 0 bases, J lost 6 bases, and 1 base stayed unmatched. Germline-derived CDR1 and CDR2 are SGHTS and YDEGEE. The CDR3 sequence is CASSLGLAGAEQYF. DNA of the CDR3: TGTGCCAGCAGCTTGGGACTAGCGGGAGCCGAGCAGTACTTC.

The genes are TRBV11-3 and TRBJ2-1; TRBD1 might be the D (6 bases). The germline V gene encodes CDR1 SGHNT and CDR2 YENEEA. V was cut by 3 bases and J by 8 bases, with 11 bases left in between. This CDR3 is built from 13 residues. The CDR3 bases are TGTGCCAGCAGCTTGCAGGGGTATGATGAGCAGTTCTTC. Translated: CASSLQGYDEQFF.

There are a few counts of this clone. The chain uses TRBV5-1 and TRBJ2-1, with D possibly being TRBD2 (7 bases). V was pared by 0 bases and J by 4 bases, with 23 bases between. CDR1 is SGHRS, CDR2 YFSETQ, per germline. This CDR3 region has 19 residues. The CDR3 loop reads CASSLGGGPRAGAYNEQFF. CDR3 nucleotide sequence: TGCGCCAGCAGCTTGGGTGGGGGCCCTAGGGCGGGAGCTTACAATGAGCAGTTCTTC. The whole variable domain, remainder taken from reference TRBV5-1 and TRBJ2-1, is KAGVTQTPRYLIKTRGQQVTLSCSPISGHRSVSWYQQTPGQGLQFLFEYFSETQRNKGNFPGRFSGRQFSNSRSEMNVSTLELGDSALYLCASSLGGGPRAGAYNEQFFGPGTRLTVL.

This clone was seen a handful of times. V usage is TRBV7-2 and J usage is TRBJ2-1; a weak D match, TRBD2 (6 bases). CDR3 length: 15 amino acids. Germline V gene data show CDR1 as SGHTA and CDR2 as FQGNSA. V was trimmed by 4 bases and J by 8 bases, leaving 18 bases between them. CDR3 loop: CASSSNAIPGDEQFF. DNA of the CDR3: TGTGCCAGCAGCTCCAATGCTATCCCGGGAGATGAGCAGTTCTTC. Complete variable domain (other parts from reference TRBV7-2 and TRBJ2-1): GAGVSQSPSNKVTEKGKDVELRCDPISGHTALYWYRQSLGQGLEFLIYFQGNSAPDKSGLPSDRFSAERTGGSVSTLTIQRTQQEDSAVYLCASSSNAIPGDEQFFGPGTRLTVL.

This clone was picked up a small number of times. The chain couples TRBV7-6 to TRBJ1-2; TRBD1 is a possible D gene (6 bases). This CDR3 contains 14 residues. Germline V gene lookup returns CDR1 SGHVS and CDR2 FNYEAQ. Trimming cost V 4 bases and J 2 bases, with 11 bases left between them. This CDR3 reads CASSSGGGNYGYTF. The CDR3 DNA reads TGTGCCAGCAGCTCCGGAGGGGGGAACTATGGCTACACCTTC.

The chain employs TRBV23-1 and TRBJ2-3; no clear D gene. TRBV23-1 is labeled an ORF, and its function is uncertain. V shed 2 bases and J shed 4 bases, with 7 bases lying between them. This CDR3 is 13 amino acids long. As DNA, the CDR3 is TGCGCCAGCAGTCAAGCTGTAGCAGATACGCAGTATTTT. Translated, it gives CASSQAVADTQYF.

The chain couples TRBV25-1 to TRBJ2-7; D gene unclear. Germline CDR1 is MGHDK and CDR2 is SYGVNS. This CDR3 comprises 16 residues. V lost 1 base and J lost 0, with 13 bases in between. The CDR3 spells CASSELRAVGSYEQYF. In DNA, the CDR3 is TGTGCCAGCAGTGAATTGCGAGCAGTGGGCTCCTACGAGCAGTACTTC.

V usage is TRBV30 and J usage is TRBJ2-1; 10 positions match TRBD2. Germline V gene sequence: CDR1 GTSNPN, CDR2 SVGIG (reference sequence). The J segment lost 4 bases and the V segment lost 4 bases, leaving 7 bases of the junction unmatched. The CDR3 sequence is 15 residues long. CDR3 amino acids: CAWKSGRVPYNEQFF. The CDR3 DNA is TGTGCCTGGAAAAGCGGGAGGGTCCCTTACAATGAGCAGTTCTTC.

The gene calls are TRBV18 and TRBJ2-7; D possibly corresponds to TRBD1 (6 bases). Germline assignment: CDR1 KGHSH and CDR2 LQKENI. The ends were cut back, 6 bases at V and 1 base at J, with 10 bases in the middle. CDR3 size: 13 residues. DNA for the CDR3: TGTGCCAGCTCGGAAGGACAGTCCTACGAGCAGTACTTC. This sequence encodes CASSEGQSYEQYF.

This clone was counted a few times. The chain joins TRBV6-5 to TRBJ2-7, with D unresolved. CDR3 length: 15 residues. The V gene's germline CDR1 is MNHEY and CDR2 SVGAGI. Trimming left V 0 bases short and J 3 bases short, with 12 bases between. The CDR3: CASSYSIDSSYEQYF. The CDR3 coding sequence is TGTGCCAGCAGTTACTCGATCGATTCCAGCTACGAGCAGTACTTC.

A note on this clone: The same CDR3 arises from other DNA sequences in this sample as well. The gene calls are TRBV28 and TRBJ1-2; D is uncertain. Trimming stripped 2 bases from V and 4 bases from J, with 5 bases between. The germline CDR1 and CDR2 sequences are MDHEN and SYDVKM. The length of the CDR3 is 12 residues. This CDR3 reads CASSLGSYGYTF. CDR3 bases: TGTGCCAGCAGTTTAGGATCCTATGGCTACACCTTC.

About this clone: Being one base from a much bigger clone, this may be a read error. The genes are TRBV11-2 and TRBJ2-7, with D unresolved. Germline V CDR1 and CDR2: SGHAT, FQNNGV. Trimming took off 3 bases at V and 5 bases at J, with 5 bases between the two ends. The CDR3 is 11 residues long. The CDR3 nucleotides are TGTGCCAGCAGCTTCCAACACGAGCAGTACTTC. This sequence encodes CASSFQHEQYF.

This chain connects TRBV5-1 to TRBJ2-2; TRBD1 matches at 11 bases. This CDR3 comprises 16 residues. Germline CDR1 SGHRS, CDR2 YFSETQ. Losses at the gene ends were 1 base for V and 4 bases for J; bases not matched to a gene: 3. CDR3 sequence reads: CASSLSGTGGTGELFF. CDR3 nucleotides: TGCGCCAGCAGCTTGTCCGGGACAGGGGGCACCGGGGAGCTGTTTTTT.

The rearrangement joins TRBV9 to TRBJ2-2; D remains ambiguous. The CDR3 runs 14 residues. Germline V gene lookup returns CDR1 SGDLS and CDR2 YYNGEE. V shed 0 bases and J shed 3 bases, with 6 bases lying between them. The chain's CDR3 is CASSVGSHTGELFF. In nucleotides, the CDR3 is TGTGCCAGCAGCGTAGGATCGCACACCGGGGAGCTGTTTTTT.

This clone was seen a handful of times. The chain carries TRBV28 and TRBJ2-4, with D unresolved. CDR1 is MDHEN and CDR2 is SYDVKM in the germline V gene. The CDR3 consists of 14 residues. V was clipped by 5 bases and J by 3 bases, with 11 bases between them. CDR3 sequence reads: CASSTRKGKNIQYF. The DNA for the CDR3 is TGTGCCAGCAGTACGAGGAAGGGCAAAAACATTCAGTACTTC.

This chain connects TRBV2 to TRBJ1-1; D not certain. The CDR3 is 16 amino acids. Trimming took 5 bases from V and 1 from J, leaving 17 bases between them. The germline V gene has CDR1 SNHLY and CDR2 FYNNEI. CDR3 residues: CASSSRAIYSNTEAFF. Written as DNA, the CDR3 is TGTGCCAGCAGTTCCCGGGCCATTTACTCGAACACTGAAGCTTTCTTT.

The rearrangement links TRBV6-1 to TRBJ1-1; 9 positions match TRBD1. The CDR3 spans 15 residues. Trimming at V came to 6 bases and at J to 1 base, leaving 6 bases not matched to a gene. Germline CDR1 reads MNHNS; CDR2 reads SASEGT. CDR3 amino acids: CASRKQGAKNTEAFF. Here the CDR3 DNA reads TGTGCCAGCAGAAAACAGGGGGCAAAGAACACTGAAGCTTTCTTT.

The rearrangement links TRBV6-5 to TRBJ2-5; possible D gene TRBD2, 5 bases. V lost 5 bases to trimming and J lost 1 base, with 8 bases between them. Germline V gene sequence: CDR1 MNHEY, CDR2 SVGAGI. The CDR3 loop spans 13 amino acids. The DNA of the CDR3 is TGTGCCAGCAGTAAGGACTTCCAAGAGACCCAGTACTTC. Translated, it gives CASSKDFQETQYF.

The V call is TRBV5-6, the J call TRBJ2-7; D is unresolved. With 4 bases removed from V and 0 bases from J, the gap between germline ends came to 11 bases. CDR1 is SGHDT and CDR2 is YYEEEE in the germline V gene. The CDR3 extends over 14 amino acids. The CDR3 nucleotides read TGTGCCAGCAGCCCTACGGGCCGCTCCTACGAGCAGTACTTC. It is translated as CASSPTGRSYEQYF.

This clone was observed a single time. This chain connects TRBV5-6 to TRBJ2-7; 8 nucleotides agree with TRBD1. J gave up 0 bases and V 6 bases, and 5 bases lay outside the gene matches. Germline V gives CDR1 SGHDT, CDR2 YYEEEE. The CDR3 loop spans 14 amino acids. DNA for the CDR3: TGTGCCAGCACCGGGACAGGCCACTCCTACGAGCAGTACTTC. This gives the protein CASTGTGHSYEQYF.

For the CDR3, the DNA is TGTGCCAGCAGCTTCGATAGACTAGCGGGAGGCCTTAGCTCCTACAATGAGCAGTTCTTC. As protein: CASSFDRLAGGLSSYNEQFF. The V call is TRBV7-6, the J call TRBJ2-1, with 13 nucleotides matching TRBD2. With 3 bases clipped from V and 0 bases from J, the junction kept 11 bases outside the gene matches. The germline V gene has CDR1 SGHVS and CDR2 FNYEAQ. The CDR3 loop spans 20 amino acids.

V usage is TRBV7-8 and J usage is TRBJ2-7; 12 nucleotides line up with TRBD2. After removal of 7 bases from V and 11 bases from J, the junction contained 12 bases not matched to a gene. From germline, CDR1 is SGHVS and CDR2 FQNEAQ. This CDR3 is 14 amino acids long. The DNA for the CDR3 is TGTGCCAGCACCCCCCTCGGGCTAGCGGGAGGGGAGTACTTC. As protein: CASTPLGLAGGEYF.

The J gene is TRBJ1-2, the V gene TRBV28; TRBD1 aligns across 7 bases. The CDR3 is 14 amino acids. In germline, CDR1 is MDHEN, CDR2 SYDVKM. With 7 bases clipped from V and 8 bases from J, the junction kept 13 bases outside the gene matches. The CDR3 DNA is TGTGCCAGCACCCGGGGTGACAGGGAGGGAGGCTACACCTTC. It yields the protein CASTRGDREGGYTF.